This entry lists 27 T cell receptor beta chains sequenced from one sample in a study of shared clonotypes between healthy human individuals. Data came from immunoSEQ multiplex PCR; TCRdb stores just in-frame clones and leaves some out. This table holds 980,000 or so clones, about 80% found once. Material: memory CD4+ T cells sorted from blood. Subset defined: CD45RA-negative fraction. The source of these receptors is a man aged 18 to 35 in good health.

The chain couples TRBV7-9 to TRBJ2-1; D is undetermined. The length of the CDR3 is 14 residues. Trimming left V 0 bases short and J 5 bases short, with 8 bases between. Germline V gene sequence: CDR1 SEHNR, CDR2 FQNEAQ (reference sequence). In DNA form, the CDR3 reads TGTGCCAGCAGCTTAGCTTCCAACAACAATGAGCAGTTCTTC. It codes for CASSLASNNNEQFF. Full variable domain (rest looked up from reference TRBV7-9 and TRBJ2-1): DTGVSQNPRHKITKRGQNVTFRCDPISEHNRLYWYRQTLGQGPEFLTYFQNEAQLEKSRLLSDRFSAERPKGSFSTLEIQRTEQGDSAMYLCASSLASNNNEQFFGPGTRLTVL.

The chain combines TRBV7-9 with TRBJ2-5; D could derive from TRBD1 or TRBD2 (7 bases each). Germline lookup yields CDR1 SEHNR and CDR2 FQNEAQ (reference sequence). Trimming removed 1 base from V and 4 bases from J, with 16 bases in between. This CDR3 is 16 amino acids long. The CDR3 sequence is CASSLGRGPGGETQYF. CDR3 in DNA: TGTGCCAGCAGCTTAGGAAGGGGGCCGGGAGGAGAGACCCAGTACTTC.

The chain carries TRBV5-1 and TRBJ2-1, with 8 bases matching TRBD1. CDR3 length equals 15 residues. The germline CDR1 and CDR2 sequences are SGHRS and YFSETQ. The ends lost 5 bases at V and 3 bases at J; junction bases unmatched: 7. As DNA, the CDR3 is TGCGCCAGCAGTCTTAACGGACAGGGCTACAATGAGCAGTTCTTC. Its translation: CASSLNGQGYNEQFF.

This clone was picked up many times. The chain is built from TRBV5-6 and TRBJ1-2, with D unclear. CDR1 is SGHDT, CDR2 YYEEEE, per germline. CDR3 size: 14 residues. Trimming cost V 1 base and J 2 bases, with 9 bases left between them. As DNA, the CDR3 is TGTGCCAGCAGCTTGAAAGTTGGAAACTATGGCTACACCTTC. Translation: CASSLKVGNYGYTF.

This clone was recorded a few times. The V gene is TRBV7-2, the J gene TRBJ2-3; 7 bases are shared with TRBD2. The CDR3 covers 15 residues. V was pared by 3 bases and J by 5 bases, with 8 bases of the junction left unmatched. In germline, CDR1 is SGHTA, CDR2 FQGNSA. The CDR3 region has the DNA TGTGCCAGCAGCTTCTTGCGGGGGATGAAAGATACGCAGTATTTT. Residues: CASSFLRGMKDTQYF. The full variable domain, with the rest looked up from reference TRBV7-2 and TRBJ2-3, is GAGVSQSPSNKVTEKGKDVELRCDPISGHTALYWYRQSLGQGLEFLIYFQGNSAPDKSGLPSDRFSAERTGGSVSTLTIQRTQQEDSAVYLCASSFLRGMKDTQYFGPGTRLTVL.

The rearrangement joins TRBV2 to TRBJ2-7; 10 nucleotides line up with TRBD1. J was trimmed by 3 bases and V by 7 bases; bases with no gene match: 6. This CDR3 has 14 amino acids. Germline V lookup: CDR1 SNHLY, CDR2 FYNNEI. CDR3: CASTPGQGSYEQYF. Written as DNA, the CDR3 is TGTGCCAGCACCCCGGGACAGGGGAGCTACGAGCAGTACTTC.

This chain links TRBV7-9 with TRBJ2-1, with 12 bases identical to TRBD1. The CDR3 covers 15 residues. Per the germline V gene, CDR1 is SEHNR and CDR2 is FQNEAQ (reference sequence). Trimming took 3 bases from V and 6 from J; bases not matched to a gene: 3. CDR3 DNA sequence: TGTGCCAGCAGCTTGGGACAGGGGGCGGGCAATGAGCAGTTCTTC. This codes for CASSLGQGAGNEQFF.

J is TRBJ1-1 and V is TRBV10-3; D unclear. The CDR3 spans 14 residues. The V gene's germline CDR1 is ENHRY and CDR2 SYGVKD. V was cut by 2 bases and J by 1 base, with 8 bases left in between. CDR3 protein: CAISEGEANTEAFF. The CDR3 bases are TGTGCCATCAGTGAGGGGGAGGCGAACACTGAAGCTTTCTTT.

This chain links TRBV6-1 with TRBJ1-2; D uncertain. CDR1 and CDR2 (germline): MNHNS, SASEGT. V lost 0 bases to trimming and J lost 8 bases, with 13 bases between them. There are 14 residues in the CDR3. This chain's CDR3 is CASSEAPVSLGYTF. As DNA, the CDR3 is TGTGCCAGCAGTGAAGCGCCCGTGAGTTTAGGCTACACCTTC.

This chain links TRBV7-9 with TRBJ2-7, with TRBD2 matching 9 bases. V trimming: 1 base; J trimming: 3 bases; junction bases outside the gene matches: 4. CDR1 SEHNR and CDR2 FQNEAQ come from the germline V gene (reference sequence). The CDR3 is 15 amino acids. CDR3 DNA: TGTGCCAGCAGCTTAGTAGCGGGAGTCCTCTACGAGCAGTACTTC. Encoded protein: CASSLVAGVLYEQYF.

The chain uses TRBV9 and TRBJ2-3, with D unclear. CDR1 and CDR2 from the germline V gene are SGDLS and YYNGEE. The length of the CDR3 is 13 residues. V lost 3 bases, J lost 1 base, and 6 bases lay in between. Here the CDR3 reads CASSGARTDTQYF. The CDR3, as DNA: TGTGCCAGCAGCGGAGCCCGCACAGATACGCAGTATTTT.

In its sample, this clone was seen once. This chain connects TRBV5-6 to TRBJ2-2, with 8 bases matching TRBD2. V gave up 0 bases and J gave up 0 bases; unmatched junction bases: 4. CDR1 and CDR2 from the germline V gene are SGHDT and YYEEEE. There are 17 residues in the CDR3. CDR3 region: CASSLDGRAANTGELFF. The DNA for the CDR3 is TGTGCCAGCAGCTTGGACGGGAGGGCCGCGAACACCGGGGAGCTGTTTTTT.

The genes are TRBV6-6 and TRBJ2-2; D uncertain. Trimming took 0 bases from V and 5 from J, leaving 13 bases between them. From germline, CDR1 is MNHNY and CDR2 SVGAGI (reference sequence). This CDR3 has 16 amino acids. The CDR3 DNA is TGTGCCAGCAGTTACTCTGGTTCCTTCGGGACCGGGGAGCTGTTTTTT. Amino acids: CASSYSGSFGTGELFF.

The rearrangement links TRBV28 to TRBJ2-7; TRBD1 agrees at 10 bases. V was pared by 9 bases and J by 3 bases, with 11 bases of the junction left unmatched. The germline V gene encodes CDR1 MDHEN and CDR2 SYDVKM. The CDR3 is 15 amino acids. Here the CDR3 reads CASRETGTGDYEQYF. The CDR3 nucleotides are TGTGCCAGTAGAGAGACCGGGACAGGGGACTACGAGCAGTACTTC.

J is TRBJ2-3 and V is TRBV30, with D possibly being TRBD1 or TRBD2 (6 bases each). The V end lost 1 base, the J end lost 7 bases, and 18 bases lay between the germline ends. CDR1 GTSNPN and CDR2 SVGIG come from the germline V gene (reference sequence). The CDR3 runs to 15 residues. The CDR3 region is CAWSDLGGTLNTQYF. The CDR3 nucleotides read TGTGCCTGGAGTGACTTGGGCGGGACACTGAATACGCAGTATTTT.

This clone was observed a single time. The gene calls are TRBV5-1 and TRBJ2-7; TRBD2 might be the D (5 bases). In germline, CDR1 is SGHRS, CDR2 YFSETQ. The CDR3 consists of 17 residues. Trimming removed 0 bases at V and 4 bases at J, with 20 bases between. The CDR3 region is CASSLGGSDYQPYEQYF. The DNA of the CDR3 is TGCGCCAGCAGCTTGGGCGGGTCTGACTACCAGCCATACGAGCAGTACTTC.

In its sample, this clone was seen once. The chain combines TRBV18 with TRBJ2-1; 15 bases align to TRBD2. The ends lost 0 bases at V and 8 bases at J; junction bases unmatched: 2. Germline CDR1 KGHSH, CDR2 LQKENI. The CDR3 has 16 amino acids. CDR3 residues: CASSPPRTSGGDEQFF. CDR3 coding DNA: TGTGCCAGCTCACCACCGAGGACTAGCGGGGGGGATGAGCAGTTCTTC. Looking up the rest from reference TRBV18 and TRBJ2-1 gives the full variable domain: NAGVMQNPRHLVRRRGQEARLRCSPMKGHSHVYWYRQLPEEGLKFMVYLQKENIIDESGMPKERFSAEFPKEGPSILRIQQVVRGDSAAYFCASSPPRTSGGDEQFFGPGTRLTVL.

The chain employs TRBV4-3 and TRBJ2-4, with unresolved D. Per the germline V gene, CDR1 is LGHNA and CDR2 is YSLEER. The CDR3 contains 14 residues. Trimming took 2 bases from V and 8 from J, leaving 13 bases between them. The CDR3 loop reads CASSQFGRADIQYF. The DNA of the CDR3 is TGCGCCAGCAGCCAATTTGGTAGAGCAGACATTCAGTACTTC.

This rearrangement joins TRBV5-5 to TRBJ1-5, with 8 bases fitting TRBD1. The CDR3 runs 17 residues. J was trimmed by 2 bases and V by 0 bases; bases with no gene match: 7. The germline CDR1 and CDR2 sequences are SGHKS and YYEKEE (reference sequence). The CDR3 DNA sequence: TGTGCCAGCAGCTTGGCCCCGACAGGGGATGGCAATCAGCCCCAGCATTTT. This encodes CASSLAPTGDGNQPQHF.

This chain connects TRBV5-1 to TRBJ2-2; D not certain. Germline lookup yields CDR1 SGHRS and CDR2 YFSETQ. The germline V and J ends were trimmed by 0 bases and 5 bases, with 11 bases remaining between them. This CDR3 is 15 amino acids long. CDR3 sequence: CASSLGVFGTGELFF. The CDR3 DNA reads as TGCGCCAGCAGCTTGGGTGTGTTTGGTACCGGGGAGCTGTTTTTT. The whole variable domain, filled in from reference TRBV5-1 and TRBJ2-2, reads KAGVTQTPRYLIKTRGQQVTLSCSPISGHRSVSWYQQTPGQGLQFLFEYFSETQRNKGNFPGRFSGRQFSNSRSEMNVSTLELGDSALYLCASSLGVFGTGELFFGEGSRLTVL.

V gene TRBV11-2 combines with J gene TRBJ2-1; TRBD2 aligns across 8 bases. The CDR3 loop spans 16 amino acids. The junction had 10 bases not matched to a gene; V was cut back by 4 bases and J by 5 bases. Germline CDR1 reads SGHAT; CDR2 reads FQNNGV. The CDR3 DNA reads TGTGCCAGCAGCTCCGCACGGGGGGGTTCAGACAATGAGCAGTTCTTC. This gives the protein CASSSARGGSDNEQFF.

This clone appeared a single time. The chain joins TRBV7-2 to TRBJ2-3; TRBD2 aligns across 14 bases. The V gene's germline CDR1 is SGHTA and CDR2 FQGNSA. Trimming cost V 4 bases and J 4 bases; bases outside gene matches: 4. This CDR3 comprises 16 residues. CDR3 sequence reads: CASSSWGLAGADTQYF. In DNA, the CDR3 is TGTGCCAGCAGCTCGTGGGGACTAGCGGGAGCAGATACGCAGTATTTT.

Concerning this clone: Other DNA sequences in this specimen translate into the identical CDR3. The V gene is TRBV5-4, the J gene TRBJ1-3; D gene uncertain. Germline V gives CDR1 SGHNT, CDR2 YYREEE (reference sequence). V was shortened by 0 bases and J by 0 bases, with 7 bases between the two germline ends. This CDR3 region has 15 residues. CDR3 nucleotide sequence: TGTGCCAGCAGCTTGGACAAATCCTCTGGAAACACCATATATTTT. This sequence encodes CASSLDKSSGNTIYF.

This clone has just a few counts. V is TRBV19 and J is TRBJ1-1; the D gene is possibly TRBD1 (6 bases). Germline V gives CDR1 LNHDA, CDR2 SQIVND (reference sequence). V lost 6 bases to trimming and J lost 1 base, with 15 bases between them. This CDR3 has 15 amino acids. The CDR3 is CASRLLGQSNTEAFF. CDR3 DNA: TGTGCCAGTAGGCTTCTGGGACAATCGAACACTGAAGCTTTCTTT.

This clone was picked up a small number of times. The chain uses TRBV5-1 and TRBJ2-5, with 11 bases identical to TRBD2. From germline, CDR1 is SGHRS and CDR2 YFSETQ. The CDR3 extends over 16 amino acids. V trimming: 0 bases; J trimming: 5 bases; junction bases outside the gene matches: 6. The CDR3 DNA reads TGCGCCAGCAGCTTGGCCGTAGCGGGAGGGCCGGAGACCCAGTACTTC. It translates to CASSLAVAGGPETQYF.

A note on this clone: Other DNA sequences in this specimen translate into the identical CDR3. The chain combines TRBV2 with TRBJ2-3, with no clear D. CDR3 length: 11 residues. The V end was cut by 4 bases, the J end by 6 bases, with 5 bases between. Germline V gene sequence: CDR1 SNHLY, CDR2 FYNNEI. CDR3 DNA sequence: TGTGCCAGCAGTGTTGTGGATACGCAGTATTTT. It translates to CASSVVDTQYF.

The V and J genes are TRBV15 and TRBJ2-7; 7 bases align to TRBD1. The germline CDR1 and CDR2 sequences are LNHNV and YYDKDF (reference sequence). The CDR3 is 17 amino acids. The J segment lost 2 bases and the V segment lost 2 bases, leaving 12 bases of the junction unmatched. CDR3: CATSRKRSGQRTYEQYF. CDR3 nucleotides: TGTGCCACCAGCAGAAAGAGATCGGGACAGCGGACCTACGAGCAGTACTTC.